A selection of T cell receptor beta chains follows, all from one sample in a study of blood T cell repertoires in COVID-19. The protocol was immunoSEQ multiplex PCR, while the TCRdb copy is restricted to in-frame clones and leaves out a portion. The table shows 150,000 to 160,000 clones, with around 89% occurring only once. Sequences were obtained from peripheral blood. The receptors shown here come from a woman in her thirties or forties with acute or convalescent COVID-19. CDR3s include the opening cysteine and the closing phenylalanine or tryptophan. Fields, in order: D gene, clone size, J gene, V gene, CDR3 protein, CDR3 DNA. The D gene is left open where the match is weak. Only some rows state a clone size, as once, few, many or a class for expanded clones.

d_call: TRBD1
clone_size: once
j_call: TRBJ1-4
v_call: TRBV15
cdr3_aa: CATRPGTGDEKLFF
cdr3_nt: TGTGCCACCAGACCCGGGACAGGGGATGAAAAACTGTTTTTT

d_call: .
clone_size: once
j_call: TRBJ1-1
v_call: TRBV30
cdr3_aa: CALTALNTEAFF
cdr3_nt: TGTGCCTTGACAGCCCTGAACACTGAAGCTTTCTTT

d_call: .
clone_size: .
j_call: TRBJ1-5
v_call: TRBV30
cdr3_aa: CAWSSNSNQPQHF
cdr3_nt: TGTGCCTGGAGTAGCAATAGCAATCAGCCCCAGCATTTT

d_call: TRBD2
clone_size: .
j_call: TRBJ2-1
v_call: TRBV9
cdr3_aa: CASSVATSGGSSYNEQFF
cdr3_nt: TGTGCCAGCAGCGTAGCGACTAGCGGGGGGAGCTCCTACAATGAGCAGTTCTTC

d_call: TRBD2
clone_size: .
j_call: TRBJ2-3
v_call: TRBV6-5
cdr3_aa: CASSYVAGKTADTQYF
cdr3_nt: TGTGCCAGCAGTTACGTAGCGGGGAAAACGGCAGATACGCAGTATTTT

d_call: .
clone_size: .
j_call: TRBJ2-3
v_call: TRBV12-3/TRBV12-4
cdr3_aa: CASSPEGATQYF
cdr3_nt: TGTGCCAGCAGTCCGGAGGGGGCTACGCAGTATTTT

d_call: TRBD1
clone_size: .
j_call: TRBJ2-1
v_call: TRBV19
cdr3_aa: CASSVAGTGGRRGSYNEQFF
cdr3_nt: TGTGCCAGTAGTGTGGCCGGGACAGGGGGCCGGCGGGGCTCCTACAATGAGCAGTTCTTC

d_call: TRBD2
clone_size: .
j_call: TRBJ2-2
v_call: TRBV9
cdr3_aa: CASSFRTSGRGYTGELFF
cdr3_nt: TGTGCCAGCAGCTTTCGGACTAGCGGGAGAGGGTACACCGGGGAGCTGTTTTTT

d_call: TRBD1
clone_size: few
j_call: TRBJ1-6
v_call: TRBV28
cdr3_aa: CASSLFRTGEYSPLHF
cdr3_nt: TGTGCCAGCAGTTTATTTCGGACAGGCGAGTATTCACCCCTCCACTTT

d_call: TRBD2
clone_size: once
j_call: TRBJ2-7
v_call: TRBV11-2
cdr3_aa: CASSFRPTRGGYEQYF
cdr3_nt: TGTGCCAGCAGCTTCCGCCCGACACGGGGGGGCTACGAGCAGTACTTC

d_call: TRBD2
clone_size: once
j_call: TRBJ2-3
v_call: TRBV9
cdr3_aa: CASSVAGLAGLTDTQYF
cdr3_nt: TGTGCCAGCAGCGTAGCGGGACTAGCGGGGCTCACAGATACGCAGTATTTT